The T cell receptor (beta chain) described here comes from a study of blood T cell repertoires in COVID-19. CDR1 and CDR2 (germline): SEHNR, FQNEAQ (reference sequence). Trimming removed 4 bases at V and 0 bases at J, with 10 bases between. This CDR3 spans 16 amino acids. Only in-frame clones appear in the TCRdb table, and some are missing; sequencing was by immunoSEQ multiplex PCR. This sample yields approximately 390,000 clones, of which around 89% are seen a single time; 6.5% belongs to the top ten. The TCR comes from a man between 18 and 29 years old with active or convalescent COVID-19. The chain combines TRBV7-9 with TRBJ1-6; D gene uncertain. Sequencing was performed on peripheral blood. DNA for the CDR3: TGTGCCAGCAGCTCCAGGATAAGCTCCTATAATTCACCCCTCCACTTT. This gives the protein CASSSRISSYNSPLHF.